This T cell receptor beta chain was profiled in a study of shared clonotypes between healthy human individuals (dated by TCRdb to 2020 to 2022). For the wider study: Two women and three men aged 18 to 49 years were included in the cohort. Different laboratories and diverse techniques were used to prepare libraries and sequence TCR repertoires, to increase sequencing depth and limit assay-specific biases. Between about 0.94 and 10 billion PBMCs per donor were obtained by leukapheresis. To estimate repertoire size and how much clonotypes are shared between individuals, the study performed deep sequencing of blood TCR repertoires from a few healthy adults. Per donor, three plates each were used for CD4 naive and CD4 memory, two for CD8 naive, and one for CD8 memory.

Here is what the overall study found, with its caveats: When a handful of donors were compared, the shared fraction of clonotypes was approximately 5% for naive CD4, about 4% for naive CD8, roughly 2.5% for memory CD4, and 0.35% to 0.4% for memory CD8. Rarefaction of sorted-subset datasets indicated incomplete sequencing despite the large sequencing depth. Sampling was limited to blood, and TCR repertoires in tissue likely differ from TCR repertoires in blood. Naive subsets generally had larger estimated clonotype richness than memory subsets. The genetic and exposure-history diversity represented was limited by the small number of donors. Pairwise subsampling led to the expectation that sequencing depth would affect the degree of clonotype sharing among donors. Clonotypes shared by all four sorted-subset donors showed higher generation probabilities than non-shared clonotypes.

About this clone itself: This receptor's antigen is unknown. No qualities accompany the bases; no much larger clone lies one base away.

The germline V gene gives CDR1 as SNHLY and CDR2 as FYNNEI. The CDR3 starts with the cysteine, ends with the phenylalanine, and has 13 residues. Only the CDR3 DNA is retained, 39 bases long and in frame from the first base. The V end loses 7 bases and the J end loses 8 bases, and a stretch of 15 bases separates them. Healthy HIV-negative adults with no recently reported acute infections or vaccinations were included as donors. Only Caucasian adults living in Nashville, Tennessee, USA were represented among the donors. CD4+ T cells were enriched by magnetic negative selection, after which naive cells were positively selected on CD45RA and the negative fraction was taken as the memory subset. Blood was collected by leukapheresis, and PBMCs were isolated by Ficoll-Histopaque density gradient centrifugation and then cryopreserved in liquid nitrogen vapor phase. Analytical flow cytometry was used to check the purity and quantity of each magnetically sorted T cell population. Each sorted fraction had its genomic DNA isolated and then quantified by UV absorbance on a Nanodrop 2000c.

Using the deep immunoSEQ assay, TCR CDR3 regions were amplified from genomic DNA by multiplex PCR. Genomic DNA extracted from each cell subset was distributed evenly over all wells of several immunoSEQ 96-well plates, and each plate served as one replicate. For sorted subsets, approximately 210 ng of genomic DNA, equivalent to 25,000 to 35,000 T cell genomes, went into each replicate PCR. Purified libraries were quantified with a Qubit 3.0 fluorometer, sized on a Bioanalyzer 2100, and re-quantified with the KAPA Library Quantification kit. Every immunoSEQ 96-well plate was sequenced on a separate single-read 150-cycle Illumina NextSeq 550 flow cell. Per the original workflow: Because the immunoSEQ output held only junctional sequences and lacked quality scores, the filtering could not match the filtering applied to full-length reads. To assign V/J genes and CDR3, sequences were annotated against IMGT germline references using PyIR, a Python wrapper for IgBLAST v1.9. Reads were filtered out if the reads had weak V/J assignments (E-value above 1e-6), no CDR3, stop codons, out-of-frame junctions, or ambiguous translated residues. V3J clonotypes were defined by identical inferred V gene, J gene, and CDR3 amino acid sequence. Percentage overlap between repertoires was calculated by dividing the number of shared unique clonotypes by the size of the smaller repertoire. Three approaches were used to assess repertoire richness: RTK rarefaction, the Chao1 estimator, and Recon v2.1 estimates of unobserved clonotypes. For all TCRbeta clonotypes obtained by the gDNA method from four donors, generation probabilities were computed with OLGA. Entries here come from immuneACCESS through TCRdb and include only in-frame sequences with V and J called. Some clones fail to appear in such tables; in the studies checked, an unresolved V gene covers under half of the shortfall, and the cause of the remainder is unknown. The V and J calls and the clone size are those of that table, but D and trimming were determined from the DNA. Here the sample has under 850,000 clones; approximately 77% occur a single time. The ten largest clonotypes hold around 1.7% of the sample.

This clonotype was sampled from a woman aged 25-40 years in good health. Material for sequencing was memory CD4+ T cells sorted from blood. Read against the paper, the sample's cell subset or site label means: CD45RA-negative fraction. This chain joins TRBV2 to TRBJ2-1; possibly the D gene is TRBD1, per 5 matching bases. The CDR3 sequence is CASKPEGVDEQFF. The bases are TGTGCCAGCAAACCCGAAGGGGTCGATGAGCAGTTCTTC.